This T cell receptor (beta chain) is from a study of control samples from healthy donors and cancer patients. Sequenced by immunoSEQ multiplex PCR; TCRdb stores in-frame clones only, minus some. The sample lists around 80,000 clones, about 89% seen once, with around 20% in the top ten. The CDR3 contains 14 residues. Germline V gene sequence: CDR1 SGHAT, CDR2 FQNNGV. V dropped 5 bases and J dropped 1; count of bases not matched to a gene: 4. The sequence came from a man aged 45-65 years in good health. The V gene is TRBV11-2, the J gene TRBJ1-1, with 7 bases matching TRBD1. The sample was blood. The chain's CDR3 is CASSLGTENTEAFF. The CDR3 DNA reads as TGTGCCAGCAGCCTCGGGACAGAGAACACTGAAGCTTTCTTT.